The T cell receptor beta chain described here comes from a study of blood T cell repertoires in COVID-19. For the study at large: From the United States, Italy and Spain came samples of acute and convalescent COVID-19.

As processed by the authors: Using reference gene primer amplification, nucleated cell counts were estimated. Using immunoSEQ multiplex PCR, the repertoire was profiled, and TCRdb retains in-frame clones only, with some absent. The V and J calls and clone size come from that table; D and trimming were worked out from the DNA. The data contain under 100,000 clones, around 87% of them singletons. Germline-derived CDR1 and CDR2 are GTSNPN and SVGIG (reference sequence). This CDR3 has 14 residues. V trimming: 4 bases; J trimming: 2 bases; junction bases outside the gene matches: 6. The source of this sequence is a man aged 40-55 years with acute or convalescent COVID-19. The sequenced sample was peripheral blood. The V call is TRBV30, the J call TRBJ2-3; TRBD1 agrees at 7 bases. CDR3 DNA sequence: TGTGCCTGGAAAAGGGACAGAAACACAGATACGCAGTATTTT. Translation gives CAWKRDRNTDTQYF.